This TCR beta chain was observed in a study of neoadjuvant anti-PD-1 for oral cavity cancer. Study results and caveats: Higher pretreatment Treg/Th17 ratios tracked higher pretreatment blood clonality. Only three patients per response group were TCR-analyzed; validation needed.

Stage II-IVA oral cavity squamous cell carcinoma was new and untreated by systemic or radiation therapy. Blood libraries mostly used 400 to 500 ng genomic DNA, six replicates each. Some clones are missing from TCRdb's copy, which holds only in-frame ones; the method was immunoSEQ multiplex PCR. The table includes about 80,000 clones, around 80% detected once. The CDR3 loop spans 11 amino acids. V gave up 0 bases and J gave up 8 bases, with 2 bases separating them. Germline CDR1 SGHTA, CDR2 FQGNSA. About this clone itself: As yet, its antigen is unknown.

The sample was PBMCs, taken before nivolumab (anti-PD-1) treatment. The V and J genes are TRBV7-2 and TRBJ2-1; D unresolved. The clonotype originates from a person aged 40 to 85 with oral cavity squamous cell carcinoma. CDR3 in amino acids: CASSLAHEQFF. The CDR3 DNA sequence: TGTGCCAGCAGCTTAGCACATGAGCAGTTCTTC.